This T cell receptor beta chain was retrieved from a study of T cell responses to AZD1222 COVID-19 vaccine (dated by TCRdb to the early 2020s). In the study overall: Because spike-specific TCR depth and breadth did not differ between the two schedules, AZD1222 recipients who got a second dose at roughly 4 weeks were pooled with those who got a second dose at roughly 12 weeks. A total of 240 or so trial participants underwent TCR sequencing, of whom 200 to 220 had received two doses of AZD1222 and approximately 26 had received two doses of the MenACWY control vaccine. Trial participants were enrolled by age into 18-55, 56-69 and 70-plus year subgroups, with around 150, 28 and 57 TCR-sequenced participants respectively. Beyond this particular receptor, the publication reports: Nearly half of unique spike-specific TCRs reportedly recognized epitopes outside regions mutated in the B.1.351 and B.1.1.7 variants. Because no day 14 peak-response samples were available, repertoires were characterized only after the peak T cell response. The whole spike protein was spanned by vaccine-associated CD4 TCRs, and dominant responses were seen in regions 160-218 and 743-854. A significant rise in spike-specific TCR breadth and depth was observed after two AZD1222 doses relative to day 0 and relative to MenACWY recipients. In the small 56-69-year group, the increase in depth fell short of significance, most likely because of low power. Participants were mostly white British and included more females than males, and it was suggested by the authors that clonal diversity may have been underestimated. Only six AZD1222 recipients were SARS-CoV-2 seropositive at baseline, limiting conclusions about previously exposed vaccinees.

The germline V gene specifies LGHNT as CDR1 and FRNRAP as CDR2. Inclusive of the bounding cysteine and phenylalanine, the CDR3 is 13 residues long. CDR3 DNA only is kept here, 39 bases in frame from base 1. V and J are truncated by 4 bases and 7 bases respectively, leaving an intervening sequence of 11 bases. The CDR3 regions of human TCRbeta chains were analyzed by immunosequencing. The paper's data handling went like this. TCRs in the repertoires were compared against a reference library of SARS-CoV-2-specific TCRs that had been generated with the MIRA antigen-specificity platform. Breadth meant the fraction of unique TCRs that were SARS-CoV-2-associated, whereas depth meant the fraction of total T cells that were SARS-CoV-2-associated. Each spike-specific TCR was assigned to its reactive spike region and to a CD4 or CD8 class using the MIRA data. Log10-transformed breadth and depth values were compared by one-way ANOVA with Sidak's multiple comparisons tests. The table comes from immuneACCESS by way of TCRdb, which keeps in-frame sequences with V and J called. Part of the clones is missing from these tables; in studies checked, under half for an unresolved V gene and the rest for unknown reasons. Clone size and V and J calls were adopted from that table, with D and trimming inferred from the DNA. In all, the sample holds approximately 180,000 clones, and around 88% of those were seen once. The ten largest clonotypes hold approximately 7.7% of the sample.

This clone was recorded only once. The clone's antigen remains unknown. Per-base qualities were not stored, and no clone one base away is much larger. The time point label corresponds to: baseline before first vaccination. The vaccinee samples were drawn from two UK trials, COV001 and COV002, one of which was a single-blind randomized controlled phase 2/3 trial testing AZD1222 (ChAdOx1 nCoV-19) in healthy adults. For TCRbeta chain sequencing, PBMC samples were collected from trial participants at day 0 and at day 28 after the second dose. The chain couples TRBV12-5 to TRBJ2-1, with the D gene not confidently named. The sample in question was peripheral blood, obtained on day 0 of AZD1222 vaccination. This sequence was found in an adult in good health. The bases are TGTGCTAGTGGTTCCGCGGACGGGAATGAGCAGTTCTTC. This translates into CASGSADGNEQFF.